The next 20 T cell receptor beta chains were all read from a single sample in a study of blood T cell repertoires in COVID-19 (TCRdb year 2020). Libraries were constructed by the immunoSEQ multiplex PCR assay. TCRdb limited this immuneACCESS table to in-frame rearrangements with V and J called. A share of clones is missing; checked studies link under half to unresolved V genes, and the rest is unexplained. The sample profile shows over 150,000 clones; more than 65% of them were found once. The ten largest clones capture less than 15% of the sample. The sample comprised peripheral blood. All receptors come from a human donor in a cohort sampled during active COVID-19.

The J gene is TRBJ2-1, the V gene TRBV5-1; 9 bases align to TRBD2. The ends lost 0 bases at V and 2 bases at J; junction bases unmatched: 6. Germline V CDR1 and CDR2: SGHRS, YFSETQ. This CDR3 has 17 amino acids. This CDR3 is CASSLAASGAPYNEQFF. The CDR3 DNA sequence: TGCGCCAGCAGCTTGGCGGCTAGCGGGGCTCCCTACAATGAGCAGTTCTTC.

This clone was observed a handful of times. The chain joins TRBV28 to TRBJ1-1; D gene unclear. The CDR3 runs to 12 residues. Looked up from germline, CDR1 is MDHEN and CDR2 is SYDVKM. V was pared by 6 bases and J by 1 base, with 6 bases between. The DNA for the CDR3 is TGTGCCAGCAGGGACTCGAACACTGAAGCTTTCTTT. Translated, it gives CASRDSNTEAFF.

This CDR3 is CASSWWDRTTNTEAFF. CDR3 in DNA: TGTGCCAGCAGCTGGTGGGACAGGACGACGAACACTGAAGCTTTCTTT. The chain has TRBV3-1 (or the pseudogene TRBV3-2) and TRBJ1-1, with 8 bases lining up with TRBD1. Germline values: CDR1 LGHDT, CDR2 YNNKEL (reference sequence). The CDR3 has 16 residues. After removal of 5 bases from V and 1 base from J, the junction contained 9 bases not matched to a gene.

The V gene is TRBV4-1, the J gene TRBJ2-7; D ambiguous. The CDR3 has 14 residues. V shed 2 bases and J shed 1 base, with 9 bases lying between them. The V gene's germline CDR1 is MGHRA and CDR2 YSYEKL. In nucleotides, the CDR3 is TGCGCCAGCAGCCAATACGAACTATCCTACGAGCAGTACTTC. Amino acid sequence: CASSQYELSYEQYF.

The rearrangement joins TRBV30 to TRBJ2-1; 8 nucleotides align to TRBD2. Germline V gene sequence: CDR1 GTSNPN, CDR2 SVGIG (reference sequence). CDR3 size: 14 residues. V lost 7 bases and J lost 1; bases outside the gene matches: 6. For the CDR3, the DNA is TGTGCCTCCCACTTAGCGGGATCCTACAATGAGCAGTTCTTC. Translation: CASHLAGSYNEQFF.

The CDR3 nucleotides read TGTGCCTGGAGTCAAGGGGGCAAGATCAATGAGCAGTTCTTC. Protein sequence: CAWSQGGKINEQFF. The chain employs TRBV30 and TRBJ2-1; 7 bases map to TRBD1. CDR1 and CDR2 (germline): GTSNPN, SVGIG (reference sequence). V gave up 2 bases and J gave up 6 bases; unmatched junction bases: 7. The CDR3 runs to 14 residues.

The rearrangement joins TRBV28 to TRBJ2-7; no clear D gene. Germline V lookup: CDR1 MDHEN, CDR2 SYDVKM. The germline V and J ends were trimmed by 3 bases and 2 bases, with 11 bases remaining between them. This CDR3 contains 14 residues. In DNA, the CDR3 is TGTGCCAGCAGTTTCCTCAGGTTAACCTACGAGCAGTACTTC. Protein sequence: CASSFLRLTYEQYF.

The chain uses TRBV2 and TRBJ2-1, with TRBD1 identical over 8 bases. The germline CDR1 and CDR2 sequences are SNHLY and FYNNEI. V trimming: 6 bases; J trimming: 8 bases; junction bases outside the gene matches: 12. The CDR3 runs to 15 residues. The CDR3 reads CASRAMSTGGDEQFF. CDR3 nucleotide sequence: TGTGCCAGCAGGGCCATGAGTACAGGGGGTGATGAGCAGTTCTTC.

This clone appeared once. Other DNA sequences of this sample code for an identical CDR3. The chain links TRBV4-1 to TRBJ2-7, with a possible D match to TRBD1 (6 bases). CDR3 length equals 16 residues. V lost 1 base, J lost 1 base, and 14 bases lay in between. CDR1 MGHRA and CDR2 YSYEKL come from the germline V gene. The CDR3 spells CASSQGQGPISYEQYF. The CDR3 DNA reads as TGCGCCAGCAGCCAAGGTCAGGGGCCAATTTCCTACGAGCAGTACTTC.

This chain connects TRBV5-4 to TRBJ2-7; TRBD1 matches at 8 bases. Germline CDR1 is SGHNT and CDR2 is YYREEE (reference sequence). V was pared by 4 bases and J by 1 base, with 7 bases of the junction left unmatched. The CDR3 consists of 15 residues. The CDR3: CASSRGQDPSYEQYF. Here the CDR3 DNA reads TGTGCCAGCAGCCGGGGACAGGACCCATCCTACGAGCAGTACTTC.

The genes are TRBV29-1 and TRBJ2-7; 9 bases fit TRBD1. Germline-derived CDR1 and CDR2 are SQVTM and ANQGSEA. J lost 5 bases, V lost 5 bases, and 4 bases had no gene match. This CDR3 contains 12 residues. The CDR3 sequence is CSVRTGVHEQYF. For the CDR3, the DNA is TGCAGCGTTCGGACAGGGGTCCACGAGCAGTACTTC.

The chain carries TRBV13 and TRBJ2-3; 7 bases are shared with TRBD2. Germline V lookup: CDR1 PRHDT, CDR2 FYEKMQ (reference sequence). The CDR3 contains 16 residues. With V trimmed by 5 bases and J by 2 bases, 10 bases remained unmatched. DNA for the CDR3: TGTGCCAGCAGCCGGGGGGACGGGACCTACACAGATACGCAGTATTTT. Protein product: CASSRGDGTYTDTQYF.

This chain joins TRBV18 and TRBJ2-1; 10 positions match TRBD2. Germline CDR1 reads KGHSH; CDR2 reads LQKENI. The CDR3 sequence is 17 residues long. The junction had 10 bases not matched to a gene; V was cut back by 3 bases and J by 5 bases. CDR3: CASSPLSAGGKHNEQFF. CDR3 DNA: TGTGCCAGCTCACCCCTATCAGCGGGAGGGAAACACAATGAGCAGTTCTTC. Full variable domain (outside the CDR3, taken from reference TRBV18 and TRBJ2-1): NAGVMQNPRHLVRRRGQEARLRCSPMKGHSHVYWYRQLPEEGLKFMVYLQKENIIDESGMPKERFSAEFPKEGPSILRIQQVVRGDSAAYFCASSPLSAGGKHNEQFFGPGTRLTVL.

The V gene is TRBV7-9, the J gene TRBJ2-1; possibly TRBD2 for D (5 bases). CDR1 is SEHNR, CDR2 FQNEAQ, per germline (reference sequence). Trimming removed 4 bases from V and 0 bases from J, with 19 bases in between. The CDR3 is 18 residues long. In DNA form, the CDR3 reads TGTGCCAGCAGCTCCTTCGGTGGCCGACTAAGCTCCTACAATGAGCAGTTCTTC. This encodes CASSSFGGRLSSYNEQFF.

With respect to this clone: The same CDR3 can be traced to other DNA sequences in this sample. J is TRBJ1-1 and V is TRBV15; D gene ambiguous. This CDR3 is 14 amino acids long. V dropped 1 base and J dropped 0 bases, with 6 bases sitting between them. In germline, CDR1 is LNHNV, CDR2 YYDKDF (reference sequence). CDR3 in DNA: TGTGCCACCAGCAGAGTAATAGTGAACACTGAAGCTTTCTTT. Translating it yields CATSRVIVNTEAFF.

The gene calls are TRBV4-2 and TRBJ2-3; 8 bases match TRBD2. Per germline, CDR1 LGHNA and CDR2 YNFKEQ. V dropped 0 bases and J dropped 5; count of bases not matched to a gene: 7. This CDR3 contains 16 residues. In DNA form, the CDR3 reads TGTGCCAGCAGCCAAGATCCGGGGGGGGAGATAGATACGCAGTATTTT. As protein: CASSQDPGGEIDTQYF.

J is TRBJ2-3 and V is TRBV7-6; maybe TRBD2 (6 bases). V shed 4 bases and J shed 2 bases, with 19 bases lying between them. Germline loops: CDR1 SGHVS, CDR2 FNYEAQ. There are 17 residues in the CDR3. The CDR3 bases are TGTGCCAGCAGCTCCCCCCTAGCGAGGGGATACACAGATACGCAGTATTTT. It yields the protein CASSSPLARGYTDTQYF.

The chain has TRBV9 and TRBJ2-2; D is unclear. V dropped 4 bases and J dropped 4 bases, with 17 bases sitting between them. This CDR3 has 16 amino acids. Germline loops: CDR1 SGDLS, CDR2 YYNGEE. The CDR3 reads CASSLGPFPLTGELFF. DNA for the CDR3: TGTGCCAGCAGCCTCGGTCCGTTCCCTCTCACCGGGGAGCTGTTTTTT.

This sequence joins TRBV30 and TRBJ2-3, with D hard to call. Germline V gives CDR1 GTSNPN, CDR2 SVGIG (reference sequence). With 1 base removed from V and 2 bases from J, the gap between germline ends came to 10 bases. The CDR3 covers 14 residues. The CDR3 nucleotides read TGTGCCTGGAGTGCAATTTGGGCCACAGATACGCAGTATTTT. Residues: CAWSAIWATDTQYF.

CDR3 bases: TGTGCCACCAACGGGCGAGGGACTTCCTACGAGCAGTACTTC. Translating gives CATNGRGTSYEQYF. The chain links TRBV24-1 to TRBJ2-7; D is perhaps TRBD2 (6 bases). The ends were cut back, 8 bases at V and 1 base at J, with 14 bases in the middle. This CDR3 has 14 amino acids. The germline V gene encodes CDR1 KGHDR and CDR2 SFDVKD.